This entry lists 29 T cell receptor beta chains sequenced from one sample in a study of molecular identifiers for immune sequencing clone quantification. TCRdb called the PCR reads again in MiXCR, with one record for every CDR3 protein. In the table there are more than 550,000 distinct CDR3 sequences, roughly 25% of which are singletons. Sequenced sample: naive CD8+ T cells from blood, with Jurkat cell RNA spiked in. Specified subset: FACS-sorted CD8+CD4-CCR7+CD45RA+ naive T cells. Every receptor here comes from a human donor in good health. Some libraries in this study had Jurkat cell RNA spiked in.

This clonotype was observed a handful of times. V is TRBV19 and J is TRBJ1-2, with D perhaps matching TRBD1 (5 bases). The germline V and J ends were trimmed by 1 base and 8 bases, with 11 bases remaining between them. Germline loops: CDR1 LNHDA, CDR2 SQIVND (reference sequence). The CDR3 runs 13 residues. The CDR3 DNA is TGTGCCAGTAGTATAGGAGGGGAGGACGGCTACACCTTC. Translation gives CASSIGGEDGYTF.

The chain joins TRBV25-1 to TRBJ2-3; D uncertain. This CDR3 region has 16 residues. The germline CDR1 and CDR2 sequences are MGHDK and SYGVNS. V shed 3 bases and J shed 0 bases, with 13 bases lying between them. The CDR3 DNA reads as TGTGCCAGCAGTGAGAGGTTTGGCAGTAGCACAGATACGCAGTATTTT. This gives the protein CASSERFGSSTDTQYF.

This clonotype occurred a few times. V and J are TRBV7-9 and TRBJ2-2; D possibly corresponds to TRBD2 (7 bases). This CDR3 region has 17 residues. From germline, CDR1 is SEHNR and CDR2 FQNEAQ (reference sequence). V lost 4 bases and J 4 bases, leaving 19 bases between the germline ends. The CDR3 reads CASSSREAGAITGELFF. The CDR3 nucleotides are TGTGCCAGCAGCTCCCGCGAGGCGGGGGCCATCACCGGGGAGCTGTTTTTT.

The chain recombines TRBV12-3 or TRBV12-4 with TRBJ2-7; D perhaps matches TRBD1 (6 bases). CDR3 length: 14 amino acids. V lost 4 bases, J lost 6 bases, and 16 bases lay in between. DNA of the CDR3: TGTGCCAGCAGTTCCCGACAGGTGTCAGCCGAGCAGTACTTC. Its protein product is CASSSRQVSAEQYF.

Note on this clonotype: A much larger clone lies one base from this, so it may be a read error. The chain recombines TRBV9 with TRBJ2-7; D gene uncertain. The germline gives CDR1 SGDLS, CDR2 YYNGEE. With 5 bases removed from V and 5 bases from J, the gap between germline ends came to 23 bases. There are 16 residues in the CDR3. The DNA of the CDR3 is TGTGCCAGCAGGCCGCAAACAGCAGTACGTGCGAACGAGCAGTACTTC. Translated, it gives CASRPQTAVRANEQYF.

The CDR3 reads CAWSTRLLNEQFF. The CDR3 region has the DNA TGTGCCTGGAGTACCCGTCTACTCAATGAGCAGTTCTTC. The rearrangement links TRBV30 to TRBJ2-1; D remains unclear. Germline V gene sequence: CDR1 GTSNPN, CDR2 SVGIG (reference sequence). The CDR3 is 13 residues long. The V end was cut by 2 bases, the J end by 6 bases, with 11 bases between. The full variable domain, with the rest looked up from reference TRBV30 and TRBJ2-1, is SQTIHQWPATLVQPVGSPLSLECTVEGTSNPNLYWYRQAAGRGLQLLFYSVGIGQISSEVPQNLSASRPQDRQFILSSKKLLLSDSGFYLCAWSTRLLNEQFFGPGTRLTVL.

The chain recombines TRBV11-2 with TRBJ1-1, with 8 bases identical to TRBD1. V was clipped by 2 bases and J by 7 bases; unmatched bases: 6. Germline-derived CDR1 and CDR2 are SGHAT and FQNNGV. This CDR3 contains 14 residues. The CDR3 region has the DNA TGTGCCAGCAGCTTAAACACAGGGGGTGATGAAGCTTTCTTT. It yields the protein CASSLNTGGDEAFF.

In this sample, this clonotype turned up a few times. The chain carries TRBV19 and TRBJ1-1, with D uncertain. Trimming shortened V by 3 bases and J by 0 bases, and 8 bases separated the two germline ends. Looked up from germline, CDR1 is LNHDA and CDR2 is SQIVND (reference sequence). The CDR3 length is 14 residues. DNA for the CDR3: TGTGCCAGTAGTATCGGTGGGGTGAACACTGAAGCTTTCTTT. As protein: CASSIGGVNTEAFF.

With regard to this clonotype: Possible read error: a much larger clone is one base away. This chain links TRBV6-1 with TRBJ1-1, with 10 bases aligning to TRBD1. The CDR3 covers 12 residues. The germline V gene encodes CDR1 MNHNS and CDR2 SASEGT. This CDR3 reads CAIDRGPVETFF. CDR3 DNA sequence: TGTGCCATCGACAGGGGGCCGGTTGAAACTTTCTTT.

The CDR3 protein is CASSLRGAGVEYEQYF. The CDR3 DNA reads TGTGCCAGCAGCTTAAGGGGGGCAGGGGTCGAGTACGAGCAGTACTTC. V and J are TRBV13 and TRBJ2-7; either TRBD1 or TRBD2 may supply D (6 bases each). CDR3 size: 16 residues. Germline V gene sequence: CDR1 PRHDT, CDR2 FYEKMQ (reference sequence). Trimming cost V 2 bases and J 4 bases, with 18 bases left between them.

Concerning this clonotype itself: At one end the junction does not follow the germline gene, possibly because of a read error. This chain uses TRBV12-3 or TRBV12-4 with TRBJ1-5; maybe TRBD1 (5 bases). This CDR3 has 17 residues. The CDR3 sequence: CASSLIGTPAEKQPPHF. The CDR3 DNA follows: TGTGCCAGCAGTTTAATCGGGACCCCCGCGGAAAAGCAGCCCCCGCATTTT.

This clonotype has a handful of counts. The rearrangement joins TRBV6-2 or TRBV6-3 to TRBJ2-1, with D possibly being TRBD2 (6 bases). The length of the CDR3 is 13 residues. V was clipped by 4 bases and J by 7 bases, with 11 bases between them. Germline CDR1 reads MNHEY; CDR2 reads SVGEGT. CDR3 residues: CASSSASENEQFF. In DNA form, the CDR3 reads TGTGCCAGCAGTTCCGCTAGCGAGAATGAGCAGTTCTTC.

The genes are TRBV4-1 and TRBJ2-7; the D gene could be TRBD1 or TRBD2 (5 bases each). V was shortened by 0 bases and J by 0 bases, with 12 bases between the two germline ends. The germline gives CDR1 MGHRA, CDR2 YSYEKL. The CDR3 totals 16 residues. The CDR3 protein is CASSQDPGTFSYEQYF. The DNA of the CDR3 is TGCGCCAGCAGCCAAGATCCGGGGACGTTCTCCTACGAGCAGTACTTC.

The V gene is TRBV5-4, the J gene TRBJ2-7; TRBD2 is a possible D gene (5 bases). This CDR3 comprises 16 residues. Germline loops: CDR1 SGHNT, CDR2 YYREEE (reference sequence). The V end was cut by 4 bases, the J end by 0 bases, with 17 bases between. In DNA, the CDR3 is TGTGCCAGCAGCCCCCACGTAGCGCCTGCCTCCTACGAGCAGTACTTC. This gives the protein CASSPHVAPASYEQYF. Supplemented by reference TRBV5-4 and TRBJ2-7, the full variable domain reads ETGVTQSPTHLIKTRGQQVTLRCSSQSGHNTVSWYQQALGQGPQFIFQYYREEENGRGNFPPRFSGLQFPNYSSELNVNALELDDSALYLCASSPHVAPASYEQYFGPGTRLTVT.

This rearrangement joins TRBV7-8 to TRBJ2-1; a possible D gene is TRBD1 (6 bases). V was clipped by 2 bases and J by 8 bases, with 13 bases between them. The V gene's germline CDR1 is SGHVS and CDR2 FQNEAQ. This CDR3 is built from 14 residues. The CDR3 bases are TGTGCCAGCAGCTTAATGGGGGCCTTCGATGAGCAGTTCTTC. Translation: CASSLMGAFDEQFF.

J is TRBJ2-4 and V is TRBV9, with D possibly being TRBD1 or TRBD2 (5 bases each). The V end was cut by 0 bases, the J end by 5 bases, with 12 bases between. Germline V gene data show CDR1 as SGDLS and CDR2 as YYNGEE. The CDR3 spans 15 residues. CDR3 DNA: TGTGCCAGCAGCGTAGAGGACGGGGCTCAAAACATTCAGTACTTC. This sequence encodes CASSVEDGAQNIQYF.

In the case of this clonotype: Germline is not matched at one junction end, which may reflect a read error. The J gene is TRBJ2-7, the V gene TRBV19, with D hard to call. The CDR3 is 13 amino acids. Germline lookup yields CDR1 LNHDA and CDR2 SQIVND (reference sequence). CDR3 region: CASSIRLSYEQYF. Written as DNA, the CDR3 is TGTGCCAGCAGTATCAGGTTATCCTACGAGCAGTACTTC.

For this clonotype: With a much larger clone just one base away, this may be a read error. The conserved phenylalanine or tryptophan normally closing the CDR3 is absent here, so this likely arose from a read error. The V gene is TRBV5-1, the J gene TRBJ2-3; 7 bases match TRBD2. Losses at the gene ends were 2 bases for V and 6 bases for J; bases not matched to a gene: 3. CDR1 is SGHRS and CDR2 is YFSETQ in the germline V gene. This CDR3 contains 13 residues. CDR3 bases: TGCGCCAGCAGCTTTTATAGCGGGGATACGCAGTATCTT. It encodes CASSFYSGDTQYL.

This clonotype appeared a few times. The chain carries TRBV2 and TRBJ2-7; D could derive from TRBD1 or TRBD2 (5 bases each). The CDR3 has 14 residues. Trimming shortened V by 1 base and J by 3 bases, and 10 bases separated the two germline ends. Germline loops: CDR1 SNHLY, CDR2 FYNNEI. The CDR3 reads CASSEGGTLYEQYF. The CDR3 bases are TGTGCCAGCAGTGAAGGAGGGACGCTCTACGAGCAGTACTTC.

As concerns this clonotype: A much larger clone is a single base away; this may be a read error. V is TRBV28 and J is TRBJ2-3; 7 bases line up with TRBD2. The J segment lost 5 bases and the V segment lost 3 bases, leaving 11 bases of the junction unmatched. Germline CDR1 and CDR2: MDHEN and SYDVKM. This CDR3 region has 16 residues. DNA of the CDR3: TGTGCCAGCAGTTTTCGGGGGGTGATCGACATAGATACGCAGTATTTT. It codes for CASSFRGVIDIDTQYF.

This clonotype occurred many times. The J gene is TRBJ1-5, the V gene TRBV7-9; D is uncertain. Trimming cost V 3 bases and J 6 bases, with 12 bases left between them. Germline V CDR1 and CDR2: SEHNR, FQNEAQ (reference sequence). The CDR3 consists of 14 residues. The CDR3 loop is CASSLGGSSQPQHF. Written as DNA, the CDR3 is TGTGCCAGCAGCTTGGGAGGGTCGAGTCAGCCCCAGCATTTT.

Regarding this clonotype: A much larger clone sits a single nucleotide away, making a read error possible. The chain uses TRBV30 and TRBJ2-1; 10 bases are a match to TRBD1. Trimming cost V 0 bases and J 6 bases; bases outside gene matches: 5. This CDR3 region has 15 residues. Germline V lookup: CDR1 GTSNPN, CDR2 SVGIG (reference sequence). This CDR3 is CAWSVGTGDLNEQFF. CDR3 nucleotides: TGTGCCTGGAGTGTAGGGACAGGGGACCTCAATGAGCAGTTCTTC. The variable domain in full, completed from reference TRBV30 and TRBJ2-1, reads SQTIHQWPATLVQPVGSPLSLECTVEGTSNPNLYWYRQAAGRGLQLLFYSVGIGQISSEVPQNLSASRPQDRQFILSSKKLLLSDSGFYLCAWSVGTGDLNEQFFGPGTRLTVL.

This clonotype showed up many times. This sequence joins TRBV4-3 and TRBJ2-3; the D is unclear. The CDR3 contains 14 residues. V was pared by 0 bases and J by 3 bases, with 7 bases between. Germline values: CDR1 LGHNA, CDR2 YSLEER. Here the CDR3 reads CASSQDQTTDTQYF. The DNA of the CDR3 is TGCGCCAGCAGCCAAGATCAGACAACAGATACGCAGTATTTT.

This clonotype was recorded a few times. The chain combines TRBV19 with TRBJ2-5; the D call may be TRBD1 or TRBD2 (5 bases each). Germline V gene data show CDR1 as LNHDA and CDR2 as SQIVND (reference sequence). CDR3 size: 14 residues. Trimming took off 2 bases at V and 3 bases at J, with 10 bases between the two ends. CDR3 DNA sequence: TGTGCCAGTAGTATATGGGACGGAAAAGAGACCCAGTACTTC. It is translated as CASSIWDGKETQYF.

The V call is TRBV11-2, the J call TRBJ2-7; D not certain. The ends were cut back, 8 bases at V and 3 bases at J, with 14 bases in the middle. The CDR3 is made up of 13 amino acids. The germline CDR1 and CDR2 sequences are SGHAT and FQNNGV. The CDR3 loop reads CASSHTKDYEQYF. The CDR3 DNA reads as TGTGCCAGCTCCCATACGAAGGACTACGAGCAGTACTTC.

As for this clonotype: A much larger clone lies one base from this, so it may be a read error. CDR3: CASTDGTSGMDPQYF. Here the CDR3 DNA reads TGTGCCAGCACCGACGGGACTAGCGGGATGGATCCGCAGTATTTT. The chain is built from TRBV6-5 and TRBJ2-3, with 13 positions matching TRBD2. CDR3 size: 15 residues. The V gene's germline CDR1 is MNHEY and CDR2 SVGAGI. The trim removed 7 bases at V and 10 bases at J, leaving 11 bases unmatched.

This rearrangement joins TRBV5-6 to TRBJ2-7; D not certain. V dropped 5 bases and J dropped 1 base, with 16 bases sitting between them. The CDR3 loop spans 15 amino acids. Germline CDR1 and CDR2: SGHDT and YYEEEE. CDR3 in DNA: TGTGCCAGCAGTGCCGTTGGTGAGCTTTCCTACGAGCAGTACTTC. Protein: CASSAVGELSYEQYF. The full variable domain, completed using reference TRBV5-6 and TRBJ2-7, is DAGVTQSPTHLIKTRGQQVTLRCSPKSGHDTVSWYQQALGQGPQFIFQYYEEEERQRGNFPDRFSGHQFPNYSSELNVNALLLGDSALYLCASSAVGELSYEQYFGPGTRLTVT.

The chain is built from TRBV7-6 and TRBJ2-3; 13 nucleotides match TRBD2. The CDR3 extends over 14 amino acids. Germline V gene lookup returns CDR1 SGHVS and CDR2 FNYEAQ. V trimming: 8 bases; J trimming: 7 bases; junction bases outside the gene matches: 6. In DNA form, the CDR3 reads TGTGCCAGCGCCGGGACTAGCGGGGTGTATACGCAGTATTTT. Protein product: CASAGTSGVYTQYF.

The chain employs TRBV12-3 or TRBV12-4 and TRBJ2-3; 9 positions agree with TRBD2. V shed 5 bases and J 4 bases; nucleotides not matched to a gene: 10. The CDR3 loop spans 16 amino acids. The CDR3 region is CASSPSFSGRSDTQYF. The CDR3 DNA is TGTGCCAGCAGTCCCTCCTTTAGCGGGAGATCAGATACGCAGTATTTT.